These T cell receptor beta chains were read from a single sample in a study of PD-1 blockade in classical Hodgkin lymphoma. Some clones are missing from TCRdb's copy, which holds only in-frame ones; the method was immunoSEQ multiplex PCR. The repertoire has more than 15,000 clones, roughly nine tenths of them found once; the top ten carry 3.9%. Input material: peripheral blood mononuclear cells (PBMCs). These receptors originate from a human donor with classical Hodgkin lymphoma. Both conserved end residues are part of each CDR3. The D gene is left open where the match is weak. Only part of the rows carry a size: once, few, many, or a class if the clone is expanded.

j_call d_call clone_size v_call cdr3_aa cdr3_nt
TRBJ2-2 TRBD1 . TRBV7-2 CASSLGQGAGELFF TGTGCCAGCAGCCTGGGACAGGGGGCCGGGGAGCTGTTTTTT
TRBJ1-5 . . TRBV28 CASSLPNEGFNQPQHF TGTGCCAGCAGTTTACCCAACGAAGGGTTCAATCAGCCCCAGCATTTT
TRBJ2-7 TRBD2 . TRBV7-2 CASSLTGTSGYEQYF TGTGCCAGCAGCTTGACCGGGACTAGCGGGTACGAGCAGTACTTC
TRBJ2-7 . . TRBV6-5 CAVAGRGPYEQYF TGTGCCGTGGCGGGCAGGGGTCCCTACGAGCAGTACTTC
TRBJ1-3 . . TRBV5-5 CASSLDPFFGNTIYF TGTGCCAGCAGCTTAGACCCTTTCTTTGGAAACACCATATATTTT
TRBJ1-2 TRBD1 . TRBV19 CASSPPGTAYGYTF TGTGCCAGTAGTCCCCCGGGGACAGCCTATGGCTACACCTTC
TRBJ1-6 . . TRBV7-8 CASSNAVTAYNSPLHF TGTGCCAGCAGCAATGCGGTGACTGCTTATAATTCACCCCTCCACTTT
TRBJ2-7 TRBD1 . TRBV7-9 CASSLSDRDEQYF TGTGCCAGCAGCCTTTCCGACAGGGACGAGCAGTACTTC
TRBJ2-1 TRBD1 . TRBV7-8 CASSLGGTGGWNEQFF TGTGCCAGCAGCTTAGGAGGGACAGGGGGCTGGAATGAGCAGTTCTTC
TRBJ2-4 TRBD1 . TRBV28 CASSLSRQGARIQYF TGTGCCAGCAGTTTATCCCGACAGGGGGCGCGGATTCAGTACTTC
TRBJ1-3 . . TRBV30 CAWTHSAMGNTIYF TGTGCCTGGACCCACAGCGCGATGGGAAACACCATATATTTT
TRBJ1-2 . . TRBV7-8 CASSLAGPNGYTF TGTGCCAGCAGCTTAGCAGGGCCGAATGGCTACACCTTC
TRBJ2-7 . . TRBV13 CASSFRVVGGFTYEQYF TGTGCCAGCAGCTTCCGAGTGGTGGGCGGTTTCACCTACGAGCAGTACTTC
TRBJ2-1 . . TRBV14 CASSQERPLSYNEQFF TGTGCCAGCAGCCAAGAGCGGCCATTATCCTACAATGAGCAGTTCTTC
TRBJ2-4 TRBD2 . TRBV9 CASSVDGRDWGKNIQYF TGTGCCAGCAGCGTAGATGGGAGGGATTGGGGAAAAAACATTCAGTACTTC
TRBJ2-7 TRBD1 . TRBV6-6 CASSTSGQGNHEQYF TGTGCCAGCAGTACATCGGGACAGGGTAATCACGAGCAGTACTTC
TRBJ1-2 TRBD1 medium-sized TRBV6-1 CASSETGASHGYTF TGTGCCAGCAGTGAAACAGGGGCCTCTCATGGCTACACCTTC
TRBJ2-3 TRBD1 . TRBV2 CASRGQGHTDTQYF TGTGCCAGCAGGGGACAGGGACACACAGATACGCAGTATTTT
TRBJ2-7 . . TRBV5-8 CASSYGQSSYEQYF TGTGCCAGCAGCTACGGACAGAGCTCCTACGAGCAGTACTTC
TRBJ2-2 . . TRBV6-6 CASNKGRNTGELFF TGTGCCAGCAATAAGGGCCGAAACACCGGGGAGCTGTTTTTT
TRBJ2-7 . . TRBV5-5 CASSLEEVSYEQYF TGTGCCAGCAGCTTGGAGGAGGTCTCCTACGAGCAGTACTTC
TRBJ2-1 TRBD1 few TRBV6-1 CASSETGATSYNEQFF TGTGCCAGCAGTGAGACAGGGGCTACCTCCTACAATGAGCAGTTCTTC
TRBJ2-7 TRBD1 . TRBV28 CASSFVQGAYEQYF TGTGCCAGCAGTTTTGTTCAGGGGGCCTACGAGCAGTACTTC
TRBJ2-3 . . TRBV13 CASSLGGTDTQYF TGTGCCAGCAGCTTAGGTGGCACAGATACGCAGTATTTT
TRBJ2-7 . . TRBV15 CATLGQSNEQYF TGTGCCACCTTGGGGCAATCCAACGAGCAGTACTTC
TRBJ2-7 . . TRBV7-2 CASSPRASREEQYF TGTGCCAGCAGCCCACGGGCCTCGAGGGAGGAGCAGTACTTC
TRBJ1-2 . . TRBV28 CASSSGSSNYGYTF TGTGCCAGCAGTTCAGGGTCTTCTAACTATGGCTACACCTTC
TRBJ2-7 . . TRBV7-9 CASSFYPYEQYF TGTGCCAGCAGCTTCTACCCCTACGAGCAGTACTTC
TRBJ1-2 TRBD1 . TRBV19 CASNRTGESYGYTF TGTGCCAGTAATAGGACAGGGGAAAGCTATGGCTACACCTTC
TRBJ1-3 . . TRBV6-5 CASSYRGNSGNTIYF TGTGCCAGCAGTTACAGGGGGAACTCTGGAAACACCATATATTTT
TRBJ2-4 . . TRBV28 CASSLRLFTLKNIQYF TGTGCCAGCAGTTTACGACTATTTACTCTCAAAAACATTCAGTACTTC